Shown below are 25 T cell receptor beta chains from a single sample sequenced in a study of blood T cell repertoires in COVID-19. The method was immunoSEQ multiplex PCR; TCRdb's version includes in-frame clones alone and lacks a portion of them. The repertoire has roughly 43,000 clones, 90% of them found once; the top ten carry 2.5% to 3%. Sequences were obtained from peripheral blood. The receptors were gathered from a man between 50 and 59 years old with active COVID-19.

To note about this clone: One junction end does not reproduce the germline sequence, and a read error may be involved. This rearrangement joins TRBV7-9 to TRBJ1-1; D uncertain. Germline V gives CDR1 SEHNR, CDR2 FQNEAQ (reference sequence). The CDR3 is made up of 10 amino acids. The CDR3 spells CASSLVEQSF. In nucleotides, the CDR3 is TGTGCCAGCAGCTTAGTGGAGCAGTCTTTT.

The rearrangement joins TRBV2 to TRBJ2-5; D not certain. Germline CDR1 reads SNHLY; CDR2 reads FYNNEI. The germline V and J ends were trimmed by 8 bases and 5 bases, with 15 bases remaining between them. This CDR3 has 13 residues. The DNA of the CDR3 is TGTGCCAGCGGTCAGAACTCCGGGGAGACCCAGTACTTC. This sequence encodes CASGQNSGETQYF.

The CDR3 DNA sequence: TGTGCCAGCAGCTTAAGTAGCGGGGGAGGGAATACGCAGTATTTT. Its translation: CASSLSSGGGNTQYF. The genes are TRBV7-3 and TRBJ2-3; TRBD2 matches at 9 bases. CDR1 SGHTA and CDR2 FQGTGA come from the germline V gene. The length of the CDR3 is 15 residues. The V and J ends lost 1 base and 7 bases, in that order; junction bases with no gene match: 6.

CDR3 sequence (DNA): TGTGCCAGCAGCCCACGGAGCGGGGGAGACAATGAGCAGTTCTTC. It translates to CASSPRSGGDNEQFF. This chain uses TRBV9 with TRBJ2-1, with 8 bases lining up with TRBD2. V lost 4 bases and J lost 5; bases outside the gene matches: 8. Germline CDR1 SGDLS, CDR2 YYNGEE. There are 15 residues in the CDR3.

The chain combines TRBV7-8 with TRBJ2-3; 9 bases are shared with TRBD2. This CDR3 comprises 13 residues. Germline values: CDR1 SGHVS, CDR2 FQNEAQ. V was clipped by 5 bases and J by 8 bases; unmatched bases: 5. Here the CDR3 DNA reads TGTGCCAGCAGCCTCAGCGGGGGGACTACGCAGTATTTT. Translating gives CASSLSGGTTQYF.

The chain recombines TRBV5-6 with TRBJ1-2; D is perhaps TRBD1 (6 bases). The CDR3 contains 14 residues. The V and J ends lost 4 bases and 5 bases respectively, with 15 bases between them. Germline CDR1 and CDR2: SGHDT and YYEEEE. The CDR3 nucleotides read TGTGCCAGCAGCCCCAGGCTCGACAGGTATGGCTACACCTTC. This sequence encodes CASSPRLDRYGYTF.

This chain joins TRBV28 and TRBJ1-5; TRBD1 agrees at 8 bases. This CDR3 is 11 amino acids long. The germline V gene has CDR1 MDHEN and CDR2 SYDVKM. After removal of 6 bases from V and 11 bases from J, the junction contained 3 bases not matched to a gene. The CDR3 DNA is TGTGCCAGCAGGGACAGGGCATCCCAGCATTTT. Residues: CASRDRASQHF. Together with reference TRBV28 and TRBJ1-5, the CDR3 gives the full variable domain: DVKVTQSSRYLVKRTGEKVFLECVQDMDHENMFWYRQDPGLGLRLIYFSYDVKMKEKGDIPEGYSVSREKKERFSLILESASTNQTSMYLCASRDRASQHFGDGTRLSIL.

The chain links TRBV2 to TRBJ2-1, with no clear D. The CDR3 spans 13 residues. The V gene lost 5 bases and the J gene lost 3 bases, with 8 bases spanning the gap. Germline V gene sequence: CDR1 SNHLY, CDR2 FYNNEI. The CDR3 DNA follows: TGTGCCAGCAGTCCCTATAACTACAATGAGCAGTTCTTC. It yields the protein CASSPYNYNEQFF.

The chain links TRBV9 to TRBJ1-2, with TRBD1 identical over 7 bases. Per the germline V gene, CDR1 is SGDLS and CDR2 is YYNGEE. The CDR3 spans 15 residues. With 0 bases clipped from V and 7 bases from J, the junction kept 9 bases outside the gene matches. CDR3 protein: CASSVATNSGGGYTF. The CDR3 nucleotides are TGTGCCAGCAGCGTAGCTACGAACTCAGGGGGTGGCTACACCTTC.

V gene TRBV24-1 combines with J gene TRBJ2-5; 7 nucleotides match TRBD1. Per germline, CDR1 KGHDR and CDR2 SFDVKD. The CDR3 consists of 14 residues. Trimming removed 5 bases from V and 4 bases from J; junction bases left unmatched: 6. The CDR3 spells CATSARTGGETQYF. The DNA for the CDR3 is TGTGCCACCAGTGCAAGGACAGGAGGAGAGACCCAGTACTTC.

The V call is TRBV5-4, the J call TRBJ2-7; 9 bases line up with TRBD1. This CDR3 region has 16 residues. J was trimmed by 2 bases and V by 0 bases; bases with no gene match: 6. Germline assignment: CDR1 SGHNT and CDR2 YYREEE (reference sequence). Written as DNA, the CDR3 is TGTGCCAGCAGCTTGGCCACAGGGGGCGGCCCCTACGAGCAGTACTTC. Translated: CASSLATGGGPYEQYF.

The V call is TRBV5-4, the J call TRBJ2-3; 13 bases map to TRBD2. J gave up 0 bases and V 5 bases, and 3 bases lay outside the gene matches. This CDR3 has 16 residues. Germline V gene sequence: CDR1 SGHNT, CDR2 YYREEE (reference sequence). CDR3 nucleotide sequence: TGTGCCAGCAGAGTGGGACTAGCGGGGAGCACAGATACGCAGTATTTT. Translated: CASRVGLAGSTDTQYF.

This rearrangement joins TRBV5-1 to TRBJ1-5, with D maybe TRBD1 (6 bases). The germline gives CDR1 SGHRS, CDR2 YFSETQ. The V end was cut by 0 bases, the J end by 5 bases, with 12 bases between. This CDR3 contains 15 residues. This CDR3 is CASSLDPGVHQPQHF. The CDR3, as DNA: TGCGCCAGCAGCTTGGACCCAGGGGTACATCAGCCCCAGCATTTT. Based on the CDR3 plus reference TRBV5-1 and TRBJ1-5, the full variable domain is KAGVTQTPRYLIKTRGQQVTLSCSPISGHRSVSWYQQTPGQGLQFLFEYFSETQRNKGNFPGRFSGRQFSNSRSEMNVSTLELGDSALYLCASSLDPGVHQPQHFGDGTRLSIL.

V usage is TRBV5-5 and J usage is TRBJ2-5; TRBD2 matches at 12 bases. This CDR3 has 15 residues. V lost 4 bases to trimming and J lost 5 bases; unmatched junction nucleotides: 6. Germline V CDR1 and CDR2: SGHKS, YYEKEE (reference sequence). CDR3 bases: TGTGCCAGCAGCCACTGGACTAGCGGGGTTGAGACCCAGTACTTC. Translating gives CASSHWTSGVETQYF.

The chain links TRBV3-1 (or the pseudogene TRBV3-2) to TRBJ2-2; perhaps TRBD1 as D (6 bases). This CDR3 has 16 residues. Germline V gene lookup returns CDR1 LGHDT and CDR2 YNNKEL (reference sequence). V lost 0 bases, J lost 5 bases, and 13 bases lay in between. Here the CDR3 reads CASSQDSAGDTGELFF. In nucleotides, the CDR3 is TGTGCCAGCAGCCAAGATTCGGCAGGGGATACCGGGGAGCTGTTTTTT.

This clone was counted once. The CDR3 DNA reads TGCGCCAGCAGCGGTGGGGGGACAGTGGCCTCCTACGAGCAGTACTTC. Amino acid sequence: CASSGGGTVASYEQYF. V gene TRBV5-1 combines with J gene TRBJ2-7, with D perhaps TRBD1 (7 bases). CDR1 is SGHRS, CDR2 YFSETQ, per germline. This CDR3 spans 16 amino acids. Trimming took off 4 bases at V and 0 bases at J, with 17 bases between the two ends. Full variable domain (rest looked up from reference TRBV5-1 and TRBJ2-7): KAGVTQTPRYLIKTRGQQVTLSCSPISGHRSVSWYQQTPGQGLQFLFEYFSETQRNKGNFPGRFSGRQFSNSRSEMNVSTLELGDSALYLCASSGGGTVASYEQYFGPGTRLTVT.

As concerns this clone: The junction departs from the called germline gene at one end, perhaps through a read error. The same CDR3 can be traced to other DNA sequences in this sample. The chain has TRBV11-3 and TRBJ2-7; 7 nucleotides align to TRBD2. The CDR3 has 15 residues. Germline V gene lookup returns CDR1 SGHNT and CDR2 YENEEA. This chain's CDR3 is CASSPRAGSSYEQYF. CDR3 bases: TGTGCCAGCAGCCCCCGAGCGGGGTCCTCCTACGAGCAGTACTTT.

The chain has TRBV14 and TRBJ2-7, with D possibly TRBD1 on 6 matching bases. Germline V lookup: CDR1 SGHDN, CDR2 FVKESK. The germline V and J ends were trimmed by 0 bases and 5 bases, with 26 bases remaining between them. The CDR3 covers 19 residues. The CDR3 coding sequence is TGTGCCAGCAGCCAAGATAAAGGGACAAGCAAAAACCGACCCCACGAGCAGTACTTC. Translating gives CASSQDKGTSKNRPHEQYF.

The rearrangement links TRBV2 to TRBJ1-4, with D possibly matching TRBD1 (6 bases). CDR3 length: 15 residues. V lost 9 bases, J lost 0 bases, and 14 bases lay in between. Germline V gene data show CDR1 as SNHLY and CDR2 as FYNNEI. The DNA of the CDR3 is TGTGCCAGTTCAAGGGACAAAGCAACTAATGAAAAACTGTTTTTT. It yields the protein CASSRDKATNEKLFF.

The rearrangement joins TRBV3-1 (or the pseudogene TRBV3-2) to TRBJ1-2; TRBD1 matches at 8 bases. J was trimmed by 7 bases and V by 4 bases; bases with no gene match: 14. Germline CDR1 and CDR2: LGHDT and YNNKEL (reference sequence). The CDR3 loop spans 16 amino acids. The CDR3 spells CASSPNSGGASGGYTF. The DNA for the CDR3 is TGTGCCAGCAGCCCAAATTCAGGGGGCGCATCTGGTGGCTACACCTTC.

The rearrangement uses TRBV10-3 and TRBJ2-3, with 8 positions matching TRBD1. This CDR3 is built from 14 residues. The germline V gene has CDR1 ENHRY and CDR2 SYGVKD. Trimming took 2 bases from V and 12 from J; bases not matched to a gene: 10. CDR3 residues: CAISETDRALRQYF. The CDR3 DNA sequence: TGTGCCATCAGTGAGACGGACAGGGCGTTACGACAGTATTTT.

The CDR3 nucleotides are TGTGCCAGCAGACAAGCGGGGAATGGGCACGGGGAGCTGTTTTTT. As protein: CASRQAGNGHGELFF. This chain links TRBV28 with TRBJ2-2; 7 bases line up with TRBD2. The CDR3 sequence is 15 residues long. The germline V gene encodes CDR1 MDHEN and CDR2 SYDVKM. The J segment lost 7 bases and the V segment lost 6 bases, leaving 11 bases of the junction unmatched.

CDR3 DNA: TGCGCCAGCAGCCAAGTAGTGACAGGGACCTCGGAGACCCAGTACTTC. As protein: CASSQVVTGTSETQYF. This chain links TRBV4-1 with TRBJ2-5; 7 positions agree with TRBD1. The junction had 10 bases not matched to a gene; V was cut back by 1 base and J by 5 bases. From germline, CDR1 is MGHRA and CDR2 YSYEKL. The CDR3 spans 16 residues.

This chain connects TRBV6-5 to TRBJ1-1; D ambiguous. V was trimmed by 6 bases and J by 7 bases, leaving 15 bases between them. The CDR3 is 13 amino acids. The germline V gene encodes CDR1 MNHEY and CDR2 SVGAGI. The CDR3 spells CASSRLVRGEAFF. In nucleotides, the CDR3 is TGTGCCAGCAGCCGACTGGTACGGGGTGAAGCTTTCTTT.

The CDR3 region is CASNLRGLRPDTQYF. CDR3 nucleotides: TGTGCCAGCAACCTGCGGGGCCTTCGTCCAGATACGCAGTATTTT. The chain is built from TRBV28 and TRBJ2-3; TRBD2 is a possible D gene (6 bases). Trimming shortened V by 7 bases and J by 4 bases, and 18 bases separated the two germline ends. Germline values: CDR1 MDHEN, CDR2 SYDVKM. The CDR3 is 15 residues long.